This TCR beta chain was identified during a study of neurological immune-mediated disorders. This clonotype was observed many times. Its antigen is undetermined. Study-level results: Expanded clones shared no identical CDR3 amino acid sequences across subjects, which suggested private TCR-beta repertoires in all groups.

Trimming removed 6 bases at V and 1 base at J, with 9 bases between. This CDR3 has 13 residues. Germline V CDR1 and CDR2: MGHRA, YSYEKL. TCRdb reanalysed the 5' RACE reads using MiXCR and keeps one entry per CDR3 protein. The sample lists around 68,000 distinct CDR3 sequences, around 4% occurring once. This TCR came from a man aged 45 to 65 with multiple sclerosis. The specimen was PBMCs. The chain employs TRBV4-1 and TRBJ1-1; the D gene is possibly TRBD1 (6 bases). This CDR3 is CASRQGGNTEAFF. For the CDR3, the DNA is TGCGCCAGCAGACAGGGAGGGAACACTGAAGCTTTCTTT.